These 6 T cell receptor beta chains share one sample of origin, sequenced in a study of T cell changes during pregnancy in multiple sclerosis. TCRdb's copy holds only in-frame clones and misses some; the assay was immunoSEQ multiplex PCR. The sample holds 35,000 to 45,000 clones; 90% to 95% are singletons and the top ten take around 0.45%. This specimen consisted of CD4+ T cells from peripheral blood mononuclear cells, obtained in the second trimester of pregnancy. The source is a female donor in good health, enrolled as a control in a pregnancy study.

The CDR3, as DNA: TGTGCCAGCAGCCTTGACAGGGGCTCTTACGAGCAGTACTTC. It translates to CASSLDRGSYEQYF. V gene TRBV7-9 combines with J gene TRBJ2-7; 8 bases map to TRBD1. The J segment lost 4 bases and the V segment lost 5 bases, leaving 7 bases of the junction unmatched. Germline V lookup: CDR1 SEHNR, CDR2 FQNEAQ (reference sequence). The CDR3 has 14 residues. The full variable domain, its missing parts supplied by reference TRBV7-9 and TRBJ2-7, is DTGVSQNPRHKITKRGQNVTFRCDPISEHNRLYWYRQTLGQGPEFLTYFQNEAQLEKSRLLSDRFSAERPKGSFSTLEIQRTEQGDSAMYLCASSLDRGSYEQYFGPGTRLTVT.

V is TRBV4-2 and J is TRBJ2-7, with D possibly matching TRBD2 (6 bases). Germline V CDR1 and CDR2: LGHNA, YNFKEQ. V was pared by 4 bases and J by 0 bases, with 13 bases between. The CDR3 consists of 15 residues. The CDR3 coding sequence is TGTGCCAGCAGCCTTTTCCTAGCGAACTCCTACGAGCAGTACTTC. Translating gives CASSLFLANSYEQYF.

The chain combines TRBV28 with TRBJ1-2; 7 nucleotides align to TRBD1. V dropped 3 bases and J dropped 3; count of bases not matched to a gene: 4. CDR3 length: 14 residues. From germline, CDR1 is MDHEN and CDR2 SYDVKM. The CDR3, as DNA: TGTGCCAGCAGTTTTGGGCAGGGGGACTATGGCTACACCTTC. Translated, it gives CASSFGQGDYGYTF.

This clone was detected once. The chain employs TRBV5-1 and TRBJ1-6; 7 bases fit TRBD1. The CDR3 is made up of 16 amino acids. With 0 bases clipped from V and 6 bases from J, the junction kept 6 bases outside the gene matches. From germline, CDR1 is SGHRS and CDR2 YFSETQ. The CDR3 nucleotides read TGCGCCAGCAGCTTGGCCGGGACAGACCTTAATTCACCCCTCCACTTT. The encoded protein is CASSLAGTDLNSPLHF.

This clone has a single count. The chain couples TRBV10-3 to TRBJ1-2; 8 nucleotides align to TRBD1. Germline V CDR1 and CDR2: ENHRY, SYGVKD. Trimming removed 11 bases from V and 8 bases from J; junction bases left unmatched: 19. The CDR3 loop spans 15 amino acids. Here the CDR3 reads CAARSGQGDLGGYTF. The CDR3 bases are TGTGCCGCTCGGTCTGGACAGGGAGATTTGGGAGGCTACACCTTC.

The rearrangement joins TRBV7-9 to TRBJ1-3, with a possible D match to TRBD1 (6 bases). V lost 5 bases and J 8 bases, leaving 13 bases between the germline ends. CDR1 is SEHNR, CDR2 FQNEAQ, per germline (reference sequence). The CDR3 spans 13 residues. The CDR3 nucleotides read TGTGCCAGCAGCCAGGACAGTGTCGACACCATATATTTT. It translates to CASSQDSVDTIYF.